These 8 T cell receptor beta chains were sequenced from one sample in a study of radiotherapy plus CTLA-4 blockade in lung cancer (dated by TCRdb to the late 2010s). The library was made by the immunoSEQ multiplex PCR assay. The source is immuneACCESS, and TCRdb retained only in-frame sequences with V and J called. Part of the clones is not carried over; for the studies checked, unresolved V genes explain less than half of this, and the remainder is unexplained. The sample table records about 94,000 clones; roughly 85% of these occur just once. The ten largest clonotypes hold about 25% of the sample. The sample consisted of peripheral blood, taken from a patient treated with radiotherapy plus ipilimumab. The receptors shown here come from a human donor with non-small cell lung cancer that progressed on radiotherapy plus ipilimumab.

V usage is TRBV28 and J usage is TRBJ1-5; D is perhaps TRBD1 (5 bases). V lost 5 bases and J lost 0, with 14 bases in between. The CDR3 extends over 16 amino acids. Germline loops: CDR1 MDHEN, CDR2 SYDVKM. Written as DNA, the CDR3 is TGTGCCAGCAGTCCGCAGGAGGGGAATAGCAATCAGCCCCAGCATTTT. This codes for CASSPQEGNSNQPQHF. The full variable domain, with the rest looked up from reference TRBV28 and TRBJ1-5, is DVKVTQSSRYLVKRTGEKVFLECVQDMDHENMFWYRQDPGLGLRLIYFSYDVKMKEKGDIPEGYSVSREKKERFSLILESASTNQTSMYLCASSPQEGNSNQPQHFGDGTRLSIL.

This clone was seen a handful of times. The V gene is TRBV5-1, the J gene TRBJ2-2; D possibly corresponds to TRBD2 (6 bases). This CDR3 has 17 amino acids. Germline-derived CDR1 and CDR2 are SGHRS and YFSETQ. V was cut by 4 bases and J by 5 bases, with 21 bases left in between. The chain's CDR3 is CASSGTGLANGTGELFF. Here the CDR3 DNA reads TGCGCCAGCAGCGGAACGGGACTCGCGAACGGAACCGGGGAGCTGTTTTTT.

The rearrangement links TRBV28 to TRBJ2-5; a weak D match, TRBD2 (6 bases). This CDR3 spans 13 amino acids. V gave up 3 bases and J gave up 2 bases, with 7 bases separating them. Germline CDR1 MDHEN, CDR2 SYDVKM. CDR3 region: CASSFAGQETQYF. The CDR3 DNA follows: TGTGCCAGCAGTTTTGCGGGGCAAGAGACCCAGTACTTC.

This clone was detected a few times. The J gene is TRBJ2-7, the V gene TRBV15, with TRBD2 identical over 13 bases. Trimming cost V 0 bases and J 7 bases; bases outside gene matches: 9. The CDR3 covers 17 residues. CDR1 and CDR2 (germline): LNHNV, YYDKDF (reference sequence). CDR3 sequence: CATSRDLGLAGAREQYF. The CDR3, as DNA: TGTGCCACCAGCAGAGATCTAGGACTAGCGGGAGCTCGGGAGCAGTACTTC.

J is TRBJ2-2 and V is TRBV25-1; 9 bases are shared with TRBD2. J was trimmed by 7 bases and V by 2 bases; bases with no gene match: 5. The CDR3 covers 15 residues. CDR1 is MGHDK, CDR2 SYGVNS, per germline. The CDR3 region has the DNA TGTGCCAGCAGTGAACATAGCGGGAGTGGCGGGGAGCTGTTTTTT. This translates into CASSEHSGSGGELFF.

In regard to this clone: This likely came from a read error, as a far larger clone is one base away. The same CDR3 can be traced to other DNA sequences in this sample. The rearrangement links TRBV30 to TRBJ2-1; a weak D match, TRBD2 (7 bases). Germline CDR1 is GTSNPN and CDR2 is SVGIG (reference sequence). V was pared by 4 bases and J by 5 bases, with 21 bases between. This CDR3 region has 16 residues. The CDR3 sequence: CAWNFGGRGSNNEQFF. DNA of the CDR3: TGTGCCTGGAATTTCGGGGGGCGGGGATCTAACAATGAGCAGTTCTTC.

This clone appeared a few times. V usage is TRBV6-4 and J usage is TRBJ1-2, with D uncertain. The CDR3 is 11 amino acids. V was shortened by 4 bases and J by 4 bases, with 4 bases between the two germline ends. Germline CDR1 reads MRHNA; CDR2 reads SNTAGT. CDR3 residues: CASSAGYGYTF. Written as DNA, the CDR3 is TGTGCCAGCAGTGCAGGCTATGGCTACACCTTC.

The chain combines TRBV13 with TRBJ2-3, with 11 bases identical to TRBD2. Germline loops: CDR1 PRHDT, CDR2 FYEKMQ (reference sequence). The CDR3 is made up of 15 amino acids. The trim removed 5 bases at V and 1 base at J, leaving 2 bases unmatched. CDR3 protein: CASSMTSGGTDTQYF. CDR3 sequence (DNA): TGTGCCAGCAGCATGACTAGCGGGGGCACAGATACGCAGTATTTT.